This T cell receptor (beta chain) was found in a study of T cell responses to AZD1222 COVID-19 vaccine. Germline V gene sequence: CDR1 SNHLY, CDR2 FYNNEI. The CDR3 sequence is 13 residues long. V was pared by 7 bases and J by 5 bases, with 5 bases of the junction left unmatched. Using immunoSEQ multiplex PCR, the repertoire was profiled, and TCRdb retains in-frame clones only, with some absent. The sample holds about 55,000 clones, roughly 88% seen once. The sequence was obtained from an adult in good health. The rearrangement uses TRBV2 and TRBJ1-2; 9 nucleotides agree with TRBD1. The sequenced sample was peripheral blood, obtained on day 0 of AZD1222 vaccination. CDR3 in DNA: TGTGCCAGCAAACCGGACAGGGGTTATGGCTACACCTTC. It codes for CASKPDRGYGYTF.